The present entry profiles one T cell receptor (beta chain) with its context. This entry belongs to a study of cytomegalovirus exposure and HLA in healthy donors. The CDR3 is 14 amino acids. V lost 7 bases and J lost 0, with 13 bases in between. Germline V lookup: CDR1 SGHAT, CDR2 FQNNGV. The PCR made use of 60 Vbeta and 13 Jbeta primers. In the original processing: Roughly 10 million shared chains were among 80 million or so unique TCR beta chains counted in a later analysis. Sequencing was performed with immunoSEQ multiplex PCR; in TCRdb, only in-frame clones are kept and a portion is missing. That table furnishes V, J and clone size, whereas the DNA furnished D and trimming. The sample includes 95,000 to 150,000 clones, 75% to 90% of them seen just once.

The sequenced sample was PBMCs. The sequence came from a man aged 25-45 years in good health and CMV-seronegative. The V gene is TRBV11-2, the J gene TRBJ2-7, with D perhaps TRBD1 (6 bases). CDR3 residues: CASNLQGISYEQYF. The CDR3 DNA reads as TGTGCCAGCAACCTACAGGGTATCTCCTACGAGCAGTACTTC.